This paragraph reports one T cell receptor beta chain. Sequencing used immunoSEQ multiplex PCR; TCRdb keeps in-frame clones, though not all of them. The repertoire holds 250,000 to 400,000 clones, approximately 87% seen once, with less than 3.5% in the top ten. This specimen belongs to a study of blood T cell repertoires in COVID-19. Deletions cut 9 bases from V and 2 bases from J, with 18 bases between. CDR3 size: 15 residues. CDR1 LNHNV and CDR2 YYDKDF come from the germline V gene (reference sequence). J is TRBJ2-3 and V is TRBV15; weak D call: TRBD2 (6 bases). Sequences were obtained from peripheral blood. The TCR sequence derives from a woman under 40 with COVID-19, enrolled during active disease. The CDR3 DNA follows: TGTGCCACGACGTATGGAGGGCAGGCCACAGATACGCAGTATTTT. The encoded protein is CATTYGGQATDTQYF. Based on the CDR3 plus reference TRBV15 and TRBJ2-3, the full variable domain is DAMVIQNPRYQVTQFGKPVTLSCSQTLNHNVMYWYQQKSSQAPKLLFHYYDKDFNNEADTPDNFQSRRPNTSFCFLDIRSPGLGDTAMYLCATTYGGQATDTQYFGPGTRLTVL.